The clone carrying this TCR beta chain was seen just once. Its antigen is unidentified. This record comes from a study of CD8+CD57+ T cells in acquired aplastic anemia. Study as a whole: Average DNA yield from sorted CD4+ and CD8+ cells was around 3 ug.

Whole-study results and caveats: Twenty-nine shared CD8+ CDR3s appeared highly expressed within patients' immunodominant clones.

Between the trimmed V and J ends, which lost 4 bases and 7 bases, there was a span of 11 bases. The CDR3 consists of 13 residues. CDR1 is SGHRS and CDR2 is YFSETQ in the germline V gene. Template material for TCR beta VDJ and CDR3 profiling consisted of genomic DNA. TCRdb recomputed calls from the reads with MiXCR, one row per CDR3 protein. The sample contains under 200,000 distinct CDR3 sequences, approximately 51% of which appear only once. Patients sequenced had flow cytometry evidence of CD8+CD57+ cell expansion. The sequence was collected from a human donor with aplastic anemia. The J gene is TRBJ2-2, the V gene TRBV5-1, with D possibly being TRBD2 (5 bases). The sequencing sample was made of sorted CD4+, CD8+, or CD8+CD57+ T cells (not recorded which) from PBMCs. The CDR3 region is CASSRPGIGELFF. The CDR3 DNA follows: TGCGCCAGCAGCCGCCCGGGGATCGGGGAGCTGTTTTTT.